The clone carrying this T cell receptor beta chain was seen only a few times. What it recognizes is unknown. The study reverse transcribed the entire isolated RNA, so it sequenced expressed TCRB transcripts. Around 3.5 million reads on average were seen across naive, central memory and regulatory T cell samples. Method: immunoSEQ multiplex PCR; TCRdb's copy keeps in-frame clones and lacks some. The data contain more than 550,000 clones, roughly 13% of them singletons. The germline gives CDR1 SQVTM, CDR2 ANQGSEA. The CDR3 totals 12 residues. V gave up 5 bases and J gave up 6 bases; unmatched junction bases: 2. The data stem from a study of beta chain features in type 1 diabetes. The study's findings and limits: All four CD4+ subsets of Type 1 diabetes patients contained TCRB CDR3s that were moderately but significantly shorter.

The receptor was derived from a man between 18 and 35 years old with type 1 diabetes. Sequencing used naive CD4+ T cells from blood. This chain uses TRBV29-1 with TRBJ1-5; 9 positions agree with TRBD1. The CDR3 sequence is CSVLDRGQPQHF. In DNA, the CDR3 is TGCAGCGTTTTGGACAGGGGTCAGCCCCAGCATTTT. The full variable domain, in which reference TRBV29-1 and TRBJ1-5 provide the parts outside the CDR3, is SAVISQKPSRDICQRGTSLTIQCQVDSQVTMMFWYRQQPGQSLTLIATANQGSEATYESGFVIDKFPISRPNLTFSTLTVSNMSPEDSSIYLCSVLDRGQPQHFGDGTRLSIL.